This T cell receptor (beta chain) emerged from a study of blood T cell repertoires in COVID-19. Study-level background: Italy, Spain and the United States were the sources of the convalescent and acute COVID-19 samples.

CDR1 and CDR2 (germline): SGHRS, YFSETQ. The length of the CDR3 is 13 residues. The J segment lost 2 bases and the V segment lost 4 bases, leaving 2 bases of the junction unmatched. Clinical histories supplied by participants themselves formed the basis of cohort assignment. As regards this clone: Other DNA sequences from this sample encode an identical CDR3 as well.

Original processing notes: Estimates of nucleated cell counts were drawn from the amplification of reference gene primers. Assay used: immunoSEQ multiplex PCR; TCRdb lists only in-frame clones, some missing. V and J calls and clone size come straight from that table; D and trimming were deduced from the DNA. The sample consists of roughly 250,000 clones, roughly 87% of them appearing once. This sequence originates from a woman in her 30s with acute COVID-19. The chain carries TRBV5-1 and TRBJ1-2; 7 nucleotides line up with TRBD1. Sample: PBMCs or T cells enriched from blood (not recorded which). CDR3 protein: CASSPGQNYGYTF. CDR3 DNA: TGCGCCAGCAGCCCGGGACAGAACTATGGCTACACCTTC.